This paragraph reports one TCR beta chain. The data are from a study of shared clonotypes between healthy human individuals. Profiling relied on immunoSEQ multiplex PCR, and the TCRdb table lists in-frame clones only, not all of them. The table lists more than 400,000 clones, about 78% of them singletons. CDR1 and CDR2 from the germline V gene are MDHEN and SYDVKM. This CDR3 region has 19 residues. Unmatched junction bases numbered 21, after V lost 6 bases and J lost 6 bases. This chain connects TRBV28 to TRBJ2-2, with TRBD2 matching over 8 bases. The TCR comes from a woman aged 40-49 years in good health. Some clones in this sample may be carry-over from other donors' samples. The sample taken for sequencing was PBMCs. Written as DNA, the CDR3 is TGTGCCAGCAGCTACGAGAGCCTAGCGGGTCTCTCCACCCCCGGGGAGCTGTTTTTT. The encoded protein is CASSYESLAGLSTPGELFF.